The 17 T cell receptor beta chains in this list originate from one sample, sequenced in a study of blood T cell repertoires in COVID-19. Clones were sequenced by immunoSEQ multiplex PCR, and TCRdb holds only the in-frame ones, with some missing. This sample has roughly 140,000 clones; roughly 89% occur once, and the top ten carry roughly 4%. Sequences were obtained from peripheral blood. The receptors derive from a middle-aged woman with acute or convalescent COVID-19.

CDR3 in amino acids: CASSSQGQNQPQHF. In DNA form, the CDR3 reads TGTGCCAGCAGTTCACAGGGTCAAAATCAGCCCCAGCATTTT. This rearrangement joins TRBV6-5 to TRBJ1-5; tentative D call: TRBD1 (6 bases). CDR1 MNHEY and CDR2 SVGAGI come from the germline V gene. Trimming left V 4 bases short and J 4 bases short, with 11 bases between. The CDR3 length is 14 residues.

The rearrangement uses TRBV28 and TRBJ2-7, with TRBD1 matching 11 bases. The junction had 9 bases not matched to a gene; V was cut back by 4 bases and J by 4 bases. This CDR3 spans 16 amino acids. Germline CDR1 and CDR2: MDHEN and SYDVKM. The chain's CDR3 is CASSSWTGGLPYEQYF. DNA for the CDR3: TGTGCCAGCAGTTCTTGGACAGGGGGCTTACCGTACGAGCAGTACTTC.

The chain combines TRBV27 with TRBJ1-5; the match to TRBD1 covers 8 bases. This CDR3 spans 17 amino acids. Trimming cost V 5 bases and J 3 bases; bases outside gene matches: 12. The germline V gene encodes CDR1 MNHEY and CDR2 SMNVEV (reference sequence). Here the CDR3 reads CASSASRDRPFNQPQHF. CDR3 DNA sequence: TGTGCCAGCAGTGCCTCCCGGGACAGGCCCTTCAATCAGCCCCAGCATTTT.

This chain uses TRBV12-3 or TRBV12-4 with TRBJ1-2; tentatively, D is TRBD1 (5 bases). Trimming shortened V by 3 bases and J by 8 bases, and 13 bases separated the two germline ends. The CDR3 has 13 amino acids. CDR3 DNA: TGTGCCAGCAGTTTGTACAGGCTCGGGGGCTACACCTTC. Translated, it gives CASSLYRLGGYTF.

The DNA for the CDR3 is TGTGCCAGCAGCTCCACGACTGTACCCTCTGGAAACACCATATATTTT. This gives the protein CASSSTTVPSGNTIYF. The genes are TRBV7-6 and TRBJ1-3; D gene unclear. The CDR3 runs 16 residues. The germline V gene encodes CDR1 SGHVS and CDR2 FNYEAQ. Trimming removed 4 bases from V and 0 bases from J, with 13 bases in between.

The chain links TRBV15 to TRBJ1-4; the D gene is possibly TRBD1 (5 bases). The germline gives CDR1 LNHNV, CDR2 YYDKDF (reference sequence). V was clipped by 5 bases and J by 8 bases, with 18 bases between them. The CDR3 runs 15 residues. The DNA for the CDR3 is TGTGCCACCAGCCGGGTGAAAGGGGTGGGAGAAAAACTGTTTTTT. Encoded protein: CATSRVKGVGEKLFF.

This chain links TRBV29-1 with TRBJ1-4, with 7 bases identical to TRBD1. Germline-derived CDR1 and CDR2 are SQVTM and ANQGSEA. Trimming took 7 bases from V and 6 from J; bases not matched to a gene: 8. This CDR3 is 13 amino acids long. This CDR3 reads CSAGRGGHEKLFF. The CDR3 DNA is TGCAGCGCCGGCAGGGGGGGGCATGAAAAACTGTTTTTT.

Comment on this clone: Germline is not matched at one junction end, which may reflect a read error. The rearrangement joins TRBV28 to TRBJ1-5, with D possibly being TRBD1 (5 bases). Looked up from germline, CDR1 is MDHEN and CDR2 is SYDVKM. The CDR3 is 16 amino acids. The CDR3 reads CASILGSGGPHQPQHF. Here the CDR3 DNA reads TGTGCCAGCATACTAGGGTCGGGGGGTCCCCATCAACCCCAGCATTTT.

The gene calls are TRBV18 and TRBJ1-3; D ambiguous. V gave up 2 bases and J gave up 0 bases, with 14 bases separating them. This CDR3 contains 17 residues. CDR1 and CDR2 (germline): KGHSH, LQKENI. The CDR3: CASSPSPLLSSGNTIYF. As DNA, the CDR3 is TGTGCCAGCTCACCATCCCCCCTGCTCAGCTCTGGAAACACCATATATTTT.

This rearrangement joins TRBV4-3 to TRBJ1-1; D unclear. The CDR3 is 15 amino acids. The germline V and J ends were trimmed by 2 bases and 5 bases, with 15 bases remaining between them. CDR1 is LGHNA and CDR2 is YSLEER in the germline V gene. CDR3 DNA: TGCGCCAGCAGCCAACAATCCCCTAGGTGGACTGAAGCTTTCTTT. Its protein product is CASSQQSPRWTEAFF.

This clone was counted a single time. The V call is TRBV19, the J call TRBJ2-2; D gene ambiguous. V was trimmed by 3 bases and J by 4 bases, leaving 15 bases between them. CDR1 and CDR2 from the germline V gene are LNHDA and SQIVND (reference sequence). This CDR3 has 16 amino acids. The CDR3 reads CASSIRLAGSTGELFF. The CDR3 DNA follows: TGTGCCAGTAGTATTAGATTAGCTGGCAGCACCGGGGAGCTGTTTTTT.

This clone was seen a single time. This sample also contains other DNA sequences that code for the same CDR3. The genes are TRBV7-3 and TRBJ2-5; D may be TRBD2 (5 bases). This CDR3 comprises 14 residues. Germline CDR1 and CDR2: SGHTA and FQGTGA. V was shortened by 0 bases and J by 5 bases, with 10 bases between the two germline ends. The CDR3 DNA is TGTGCCAGCAGCTTAACGCCGACGGGGGAGACCCAGTACTTC. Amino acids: CASSLTPTGETQYF.

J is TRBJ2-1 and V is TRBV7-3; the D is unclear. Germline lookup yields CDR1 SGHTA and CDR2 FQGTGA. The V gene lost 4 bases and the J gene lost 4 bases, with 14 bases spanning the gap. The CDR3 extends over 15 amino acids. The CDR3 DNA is TGTGCCAGCAGCTCCGTGGAGAGCGCTTACAATGAGCAGTTCTTC. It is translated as CASSSVESAYNEQFF.

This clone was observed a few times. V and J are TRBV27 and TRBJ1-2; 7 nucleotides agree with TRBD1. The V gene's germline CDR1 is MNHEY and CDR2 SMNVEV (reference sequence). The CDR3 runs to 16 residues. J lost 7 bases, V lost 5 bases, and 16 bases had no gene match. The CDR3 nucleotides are TGTGCCAGCAGTCCGTCAACAGGGGATCGGAGTCTTGGCTACACCTTC. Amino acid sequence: CASSPSTGDRSLGYTF.

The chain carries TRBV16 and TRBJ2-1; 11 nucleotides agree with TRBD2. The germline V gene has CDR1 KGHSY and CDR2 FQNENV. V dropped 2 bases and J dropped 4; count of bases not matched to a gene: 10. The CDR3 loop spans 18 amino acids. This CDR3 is CASSQSESLAGGYNEQFF. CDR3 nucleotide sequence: TGTGCCAGCAGCCAAAGCGAATCTCTAGCGGGAGGATACAATGAGCAGTTCTTC.

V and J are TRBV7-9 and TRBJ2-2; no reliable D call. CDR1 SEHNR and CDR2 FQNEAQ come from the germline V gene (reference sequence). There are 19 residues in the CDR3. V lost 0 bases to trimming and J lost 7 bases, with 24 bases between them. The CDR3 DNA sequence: TGTGCCAGCAGCTTAGCTGGAATAGCCCTCGAGGAGTGGATCGGGGAGCTGTTTTTT. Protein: CASSLAGIALEEWIGELFF.

Here the CDR3 DNA reads TGTGCCACCAGCAGGGGGGCCTTAAGTGAAGCTTTCTTT. Its protein product is CATSRGALSEAFF. The V call is TRBV15, the J call TRBJ1-1; D may be TRBD1 (6 bases). The germline V gene encodes CDR1 LNHNV and CDR2 YYDKDF (reference sequence). Between the trimmed V and J ends, which lost 3 bases and 7 bases, there was a span of 12 bases. The CDR3 length is 13 residues.